The clone carrying this T cell receptor beta chain was observed many times. The data stem from a study of T cells in Graves' hyperthyroidism and ophthalmopathy. Trimming took 2 bases from V and 10 from J, leaving 17 bases between them. This CDR3 spans 14 amino acids. From germline, CDR1 is LGHDT and CDR2 YNNKEL (reference sequence). Amplification of TCR beta CDR3 regions was performed using RNA transcripts as template. Initially, a first-round RT-PCR of the TCR CDR3 employed the HTBI primer set. One entry per CDR3 protein results from TCRdb running MiXCR on the multiplex PCR reads. The sample contains 250,000 to 400,000 distinct CDR3 sequences, roughly 13% of which appear only once.

The sequencing sample was made of blood. The chain is built from TRBV3-1 and TRBJ1-1; no clear D. This receptor was obtained from a woman aged 40-49 years with Graves' ophthalmopathy. CDR3 nucleotide sequence: TGTGCCAGCAGCCAAATGAGAACGTCTGCTGTAGCTTTCTTT. Its translation: CASSQMRTSAVAFF.